The 5 T cell receptor beta chains presented below share a single source sample, sequenced in a study of cytomegalovirus exposure and HLA in healthy donors. Primers: 60 Vbeta forward and 13 Jbeta reverse. Sequencing was performed with immunoSEQ multiplex PCR; in TCRdb, only in-frame clones are kept and a portion is missing. This sample has about 170,000 clones; approximately 80% occur once, and the top ten carry about 1.9%. Sequences were obtained from PBMCs. The receptors come from a woman aged 18-29 years in good health and CMV-seronegative.

The chain links TRBV7-7 to TRBJ1-3; unclear D gene. The CDR3 has 15 amino acids. Germline CDR1 is SSHAT and CDR2 is FNYEAQ (reference sequence). V was pared by 5 bases and J by 2 bases, with 13 bases between. The CDR3 loop reads CASSVAPGAGNTIYF. The CDR3 nucleotides read TGTGCCAGCAGCGTCGCTCCGGGAGCTGGAAACACCATATATTTT.

This chain links TRBV7-9 with TRBJ2-5; possibly TRBD2 for D (5 bases). Gene TRBJ2-7 matches the end of the DNA better, so the J call may be wrong. The CDR3 contains 13 residues. Germline-derived CDR1 and CDR2 are SEHNR and FQNEAQ (reference sequence). CDR3 amino acids: CASSLEDSYEQYF. CDR3 coding DNA: TGTGCCAGCAGCTTAGAGGACTCTTACGAGCAGTACTTC.

The chain couples TRBV28 to TRBJ2-1; TRBD2 matches 9 bases. From germline, CDR1 is MDHEN and CDR2 SYDVKM. Trimming took 5 bases from V and 9 from J; bases not matched to a gene: 11. This CDR3 region has 15 residues. CDR3 nucleotide sequence: TGTGCCAGCAGTGTAAGTAGCGGGAGACGGGGTGAGCAGTTCTTC. Translating gives CASSVSSGRRGEQFF.

With respect to this clone: One end of the junction fails to match germline, which may point to a read error. This rearrangement joins TRBV5-4 to TRBJ2-1; D is ambiguous. This CDR3 is 15 amino acids long. Germline V gives CDR1 SGHNT, CDR2 YYREEE (reference sequence). CDR3 DNA: TGTGCCAGCAGCTTCCCGGAGATACTGTACAATGAGCGGTTCTTC. Protein: CASSFPEILYNERFF.

The chain is built from TRBV6-6 and TRBJ2-2; TRBD1 matches at 10 bases. The V gene's germline CDR1 is MNHNY and CDR2 SVGAGI (reference sequence). This CDR3 region has 15 residues. J gave up 6 bases and V 2 bases, and 3 bases lay outside the gene matches. The CDR3 DNA is TGTGCCAGCAGTTACGGGACAGGGGTCGCCGGGGAGCTGTTTTTT. Residues: CASSYGTGVAGELFF.